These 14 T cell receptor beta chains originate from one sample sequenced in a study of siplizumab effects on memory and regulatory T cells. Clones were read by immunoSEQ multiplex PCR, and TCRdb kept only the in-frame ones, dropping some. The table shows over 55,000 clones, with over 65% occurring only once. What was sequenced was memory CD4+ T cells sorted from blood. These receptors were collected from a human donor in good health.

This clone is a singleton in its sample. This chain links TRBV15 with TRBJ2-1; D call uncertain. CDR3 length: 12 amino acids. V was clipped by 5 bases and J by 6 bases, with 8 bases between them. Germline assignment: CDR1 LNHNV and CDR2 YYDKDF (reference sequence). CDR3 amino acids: CATSELRNEQFF. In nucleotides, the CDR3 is TGTGCCACCAGCGAACTTCGCAATGAGCAGTTCTTC.

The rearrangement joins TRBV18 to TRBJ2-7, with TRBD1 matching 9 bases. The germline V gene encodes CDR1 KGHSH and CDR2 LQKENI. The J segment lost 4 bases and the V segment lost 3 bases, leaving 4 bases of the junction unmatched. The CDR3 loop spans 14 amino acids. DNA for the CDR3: TGTGCCAGCTCACCGGGACAGGGCATTTACGAGCAGTACTTC. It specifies CASSPGQGIYEQYF.

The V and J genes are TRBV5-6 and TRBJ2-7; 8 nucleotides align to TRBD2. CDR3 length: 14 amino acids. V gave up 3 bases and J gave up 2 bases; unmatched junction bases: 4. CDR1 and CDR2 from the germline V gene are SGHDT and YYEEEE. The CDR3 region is CASSWAGGAYEQYF. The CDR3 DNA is TGTGCCAGCAGCTGGGCCGGGGGGGCCTACGAGCAGTACTTC. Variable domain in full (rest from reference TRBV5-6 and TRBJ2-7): DAGVTQSPTHLIKTRGQQVTLRCSPKSGHDTVSWYQQALGQGPQFIFQYYEEEERQRGNFPDRFSGHQFPNYSSELNVNALLLGDSALYLCASSWAGGAYEQYFGPGTRLTVT.

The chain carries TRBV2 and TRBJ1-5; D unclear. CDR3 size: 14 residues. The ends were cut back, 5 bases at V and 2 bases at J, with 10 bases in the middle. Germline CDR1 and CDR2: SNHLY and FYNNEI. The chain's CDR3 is CASSLGFGNQPQHF. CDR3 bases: TGTGCCAGCAGTTTGGGGTTTGGCAATCAGCCCCAGCATTTT.

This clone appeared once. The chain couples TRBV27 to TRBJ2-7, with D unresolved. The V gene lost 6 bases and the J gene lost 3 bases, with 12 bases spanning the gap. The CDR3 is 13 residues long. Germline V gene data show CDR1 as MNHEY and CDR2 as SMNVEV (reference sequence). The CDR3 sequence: CASRVLNGYEQYF. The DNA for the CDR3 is TGTGCCAGCAGGGTCCTGAACGGCTACGAGCAGTACTTC.

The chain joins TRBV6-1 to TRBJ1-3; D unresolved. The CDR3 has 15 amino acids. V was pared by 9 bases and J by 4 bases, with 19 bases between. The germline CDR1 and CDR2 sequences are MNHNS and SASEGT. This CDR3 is CASLNGGSGGNTIYF. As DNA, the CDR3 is TGTGCCAGTCTAAATGGAGGGAGTGGCGGAAACACCATATATTTT.

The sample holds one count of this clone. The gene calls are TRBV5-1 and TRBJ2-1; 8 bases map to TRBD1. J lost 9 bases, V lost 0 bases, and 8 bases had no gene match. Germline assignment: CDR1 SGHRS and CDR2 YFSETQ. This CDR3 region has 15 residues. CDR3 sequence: CASSLGDRLSSEQFF. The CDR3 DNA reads TGCGCCAGCAGCTTGGGGGACAGGCTAAGCAGTGAGCAGTTCTTC. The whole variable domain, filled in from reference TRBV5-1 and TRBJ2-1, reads KAGVTQTPRYLIKTRGQQVTLSCSPISGHRSVSWYQQTPGQGLQFLFEYFSETQRNKGNFPGRFSGRQFSNSRSEMNVSTLELGDSALYLCASSLGDRLSSEQFFGPGTRLTVL.

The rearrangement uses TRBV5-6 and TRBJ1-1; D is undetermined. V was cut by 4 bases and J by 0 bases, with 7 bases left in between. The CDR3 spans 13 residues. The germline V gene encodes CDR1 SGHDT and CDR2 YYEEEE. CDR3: CASSRVMNTEAFF. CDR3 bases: TGTGCCAGCAGCAGGGTCATGAACACTGAAGCTTTCTTT.

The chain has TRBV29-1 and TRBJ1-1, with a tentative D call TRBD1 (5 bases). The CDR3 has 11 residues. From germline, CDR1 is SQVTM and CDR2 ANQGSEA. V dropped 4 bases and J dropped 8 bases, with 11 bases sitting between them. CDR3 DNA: TGCAGCGTTGGCAGGGCGGCCGAAGCTTTCTTT. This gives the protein CSVGRAAEAFF.

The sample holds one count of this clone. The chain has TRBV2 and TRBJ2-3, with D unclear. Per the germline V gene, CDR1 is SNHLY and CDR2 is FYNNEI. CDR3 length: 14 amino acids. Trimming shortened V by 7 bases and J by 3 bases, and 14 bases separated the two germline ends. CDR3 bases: TGTGCCAGCACCCGACCCTTGGCGACAGATACGCAGTATTTT. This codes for CASTRPLATDTQYF.

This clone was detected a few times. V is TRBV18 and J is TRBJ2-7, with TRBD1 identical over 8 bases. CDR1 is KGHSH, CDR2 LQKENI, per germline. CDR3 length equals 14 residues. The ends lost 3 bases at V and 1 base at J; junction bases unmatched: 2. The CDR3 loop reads CASSPGQGSYEQYF. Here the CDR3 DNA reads TGTGCCAGCTCACCCGGACAGGGATCCTACGAGCAGTACTTC.

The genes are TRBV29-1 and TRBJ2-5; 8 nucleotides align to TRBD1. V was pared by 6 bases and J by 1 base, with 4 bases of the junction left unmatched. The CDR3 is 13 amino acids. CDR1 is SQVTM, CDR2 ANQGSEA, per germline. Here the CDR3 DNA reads TGCAGCGTATTCCAGGGGGCCCAAGAGACCCAGTACTTC. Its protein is CSVFQGAQETQYF.

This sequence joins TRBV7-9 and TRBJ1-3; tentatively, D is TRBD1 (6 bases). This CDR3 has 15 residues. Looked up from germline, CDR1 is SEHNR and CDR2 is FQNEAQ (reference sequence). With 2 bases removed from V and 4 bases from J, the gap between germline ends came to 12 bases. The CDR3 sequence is CASSLTGTAGNTIYF. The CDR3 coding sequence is TGTGCCAGCAGCTTAACAGGGACCGCGGGAAACACCATATATTTT.

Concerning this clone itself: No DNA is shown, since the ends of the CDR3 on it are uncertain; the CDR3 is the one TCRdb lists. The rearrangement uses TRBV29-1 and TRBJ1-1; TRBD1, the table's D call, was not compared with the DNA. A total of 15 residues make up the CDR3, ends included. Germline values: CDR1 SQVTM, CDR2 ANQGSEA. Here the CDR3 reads CSVGMTWGFGTETFF.